This T cell receptor beta chain was sequenced for a study of blood T cells in healthy people across ages. Study observations and caveats: Considered underestimates were the diversity estimates obtained from one million T cells. The recorded TCR beta diversity per million T cells decreased in a roughly linear manner with age.

Germline V gives CDR1 SGHVS, CDR2 FQNEAQ. V shed 5 bases, J shed 0 bases, and the junction held 9 bases outside the gene matches. The CDR3 has 16 amino acids. This clonotype has just a few counts. Its antigen is not identified. It was with a sample-barcoded 5' primer and a J-beta primer mix that a second PCR of about 6 to 12 cycles was run. TCRdb re-derived calls from the 5' RACE reads in MiXCR, one entry per CDR3 protein. The profile covers some 1.4 million distinct CDR3 sequences, with 40% to 50% appearing a single time and around 8% taken by the ten largest. The chain joins TRBV7-8 to TRBJ2-7; 8 bases line up with TRBD2. The sequenced sample was blood. The receptor was derived from a woman between 18 and 29 years old in good health. The CDR3 coding sequence is TGTGCCAGCAGCCCAAGGCCTAGCGGGTTCTCCTACGAGCAGTACTTC. Translating it yields CASSPRPSGFSYEQYF. The full variable domain, rest sourced from reference TRBV7-8 and TRBJ2-7, is GAGVSQSPRYKVAKRGQDVALRCDPISGHVSLFWYQQALGQGPEFLTYFQNEAQLDKSGLPSDRFFAERPEGSVSTLKIQRTQQEDSAVYLCASSPRPSGFSYEQYFGPGTRLTVT.